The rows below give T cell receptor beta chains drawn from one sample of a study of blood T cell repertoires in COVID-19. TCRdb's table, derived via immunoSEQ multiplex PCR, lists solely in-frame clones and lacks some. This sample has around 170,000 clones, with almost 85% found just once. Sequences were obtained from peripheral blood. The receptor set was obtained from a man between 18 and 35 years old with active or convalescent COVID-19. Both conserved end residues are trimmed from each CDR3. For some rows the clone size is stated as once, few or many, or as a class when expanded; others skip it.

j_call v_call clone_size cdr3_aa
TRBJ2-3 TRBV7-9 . ASSLGSGGTDTQY
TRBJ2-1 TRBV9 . ASSADRGSYNEQF
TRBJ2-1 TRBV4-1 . ASSQDLAGGSYNEQF
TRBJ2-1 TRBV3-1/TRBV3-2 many ASSQGRRYNEQF
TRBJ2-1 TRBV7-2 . ASSLDKGLAYNEQF
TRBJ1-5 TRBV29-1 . SVATASNQPQH
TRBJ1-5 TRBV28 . ASSPDRVHQPQH
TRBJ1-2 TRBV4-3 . ASSQTFAGFYGYT
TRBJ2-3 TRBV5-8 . ASSLSVPDTQY
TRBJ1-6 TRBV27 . ASSSDRFNSPLH
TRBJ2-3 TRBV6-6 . ASSPTGTSFPDTQY
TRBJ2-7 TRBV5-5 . ASSMTGAYEQY
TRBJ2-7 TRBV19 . ASGRDRGYEQY
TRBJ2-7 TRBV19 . ASSRADSYEQY
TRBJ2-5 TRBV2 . ASRRTSGGGETQY
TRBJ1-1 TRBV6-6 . ASSQGQVKNTEAF
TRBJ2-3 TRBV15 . ATSIRLLGGEDTQY
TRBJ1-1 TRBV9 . ASGQGMVTEAF
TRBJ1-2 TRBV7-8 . ASSLVGQGGYT
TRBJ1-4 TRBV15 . ATSRGWTGALSNEKLF
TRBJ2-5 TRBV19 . ASSKQATDSQETQY
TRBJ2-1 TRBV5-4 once ASSSGTSGRRGEQF
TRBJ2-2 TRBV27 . ASRFSGTGELF
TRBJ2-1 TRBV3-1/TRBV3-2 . ASSQGGPGTSGYNEQF
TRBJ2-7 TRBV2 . ASSGIGDEQY
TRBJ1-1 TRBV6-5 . ASSYFGQGASTEAF
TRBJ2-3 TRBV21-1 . ASSCEGVHTQY